The 9 T cell receptor beta chains reported below all come from one sample, sequenced in a study of CD8+ T cells in alopecia areata. Sequencing relied on a cDNA template that was reverse transcribed from extracted RNA. Only in-frame clones appear in the TCRdb table, and some are missing; sequencing was by immunoSEQ multiplex PCR. This sample carries 200,000 to 250,000 clones, less than 45% of them seen once, and the ten largest clones take about 0.48%. Specified treatment: oral pan-JAK inhibitor, 5-10 mg twice daily. Sequencing was performed on CD4+ T cells sorted from blood, taken around week 30, from a patient treated with tofacitinib. Receptors were obtained from a human donor with alopecia areata.

V is TRBV6-1 and J is TRBJ1-5; perhaps TRBD1 as D (6 bases). The germline V gene has CDR1 MNHNS and CDR2 SASEGT. This CDR3 has 14 residues. V shed 7 bases and J shed 0 bases, with 10 bases lying between them. This chain's CDR3 is CASIRGDSNQPQHF. In DNA form, the CDR3 reads TGTGCCAGCATCAGGGGTGATAGCAATCAGCCCCAGCATTTT.

The chain recombines TRBV2 with TRBJ2-3; 9 positions agree with TRBD2. With V trimmed by 7 bases and J by 1 base, 0 bases remained unmatched. Germline lookup yields CDR1 SNHLY and CDR2 FYNNEI. The CDR3 runs to 13 residues. In nucleotides, the CDR3 is TGTGCCAGCATAGCGGGAGGCACAGATACGCAGTATTTT. Its protein is CASIAGGTDTQYF.

The V call is TRBV11-2, the J call TRBJ2-2, with 7 bases that match TRBD1. The germline V gene encodes CDR1 SGHAT and CDR2 FQNNGV. The CDR3 has 15 residues. With V trimmed by 2 bases and J by 7 bases, 7 bases remained unmatched. The CDR3 nucleotides are TGTGCCAGCAGCTTAAGGGACAGAGTAGGCGGGGAGCTGTTTTTT. Translating it yields CASSLRDRVGGELFF.

The rearrangement uses TRBV29-1 and TRBJ2-2; the D call may be TRBD1 or TRBD2 (5 bases each). The CDR3 sequence is 14 residues long. The germline V gene encodes CDR1 SQVTM and CDR2 ANQGSEA. V lost 7 bases and J lost 0, with 12 bases in between. This CDR3 reads CSAARGANTGELFF. As DNA, the CDR3 is TGCAGCGCCGCCCGGGGCGCGAACACCGGGGAGCTGTTTTTT.

There are a few counts of this clone. The rearrangement links TRBV6-1 to TRBJ2-7, with D perhaps matching TRBD1 or TRBD2 (5 bases each). The CDR3 is 15 amino acids. The ends were cut back, 6 bases at V and 2 bases at J, with 17 bases in the middle. Germline loops: CDR1 MNHNS, CDR2 SASEGT. CDR3 region: CASSPNRDVTYEQYF. DNA of the CDR3: TGTGCCAGCAGCCCGAACCGGGACGTGACCTACGAGCAGTACTTC.

This chain joins TRBV30 and TRBJ2-7; D remains ambiguous. The V gene lost 0 bases and the J gene lost 5 bases, with 8 bases spanning the gap. Germline V gene data show CDR1 as GTSNPN and CDR2 as SVGIG (reference sequence). This CDR3 contains 12 residues. CDR3: CAWSVLRDEQYF. The CDR3 DNA is TGTGCCTGGAGTGTTTTAAGGGACGAGCAGTACTTC.

The table lists this clone with a count of one. The chain joins TRBV9 to TRBJ1-2; D is uncertain. V was trimmed by 4 bases and J by 4 bases, leaving 17 bases between them. Germline CDR1 SGDLS, CDR2 YYNGEE. This CDR3 has 15 amino acids. The CDR3 coding sequence is TGTGCCAGCAGCCCACAGAGTGCGACAAGCTATGGCTACACCTTC. This sequence encodes CASSPQSATSYGYTF.

The V and J genes are TRBV9 and TRBJ2-1, with 8 nucleotides matching TRBD1. CDR1 and CDR2 (germline): SGDLS, YYNGEE. The trim removed 4 bases at V and 4 bases at J, leaving 7 bases unmatched. The CDR3 has 15 amino acids. The CDR3 nucleotides are TGTGCCAGCAGCAGTCTGGGACAGGCGTACAATGAGCAGTTCTTC. Translating it yields CASSSLGQAYNEQFF.

This clone was seen a few times. This chain joins TRBV19 and TRBJ2-7; D not resolved. The V gene lost 5 bases and the J gene lost 0 bases, with 11 bases spanning the gap. CDR1 LNHDA and CDR2 SQIVND come from the germline V gene (reference sequence). The CDR3 consists of 14 residues. The CDR3 sequence is CASSFPGSSYEQYF. The DNA of the CDR3 is TGTGCCAGTAGTTTTCCCGGTTCCTCCTACGAGCAGTACTTC.